The rows below give T cell receptor beta chains drawn from one sample of a study of monozygotic twins with inflammatory bowel disease. Following a re-call of the 5' RACE reads, TCRdb has one entry per CDR3 protein and lacks DNA. Recorded for this sample: 420,000 or so distinct CDR3 sequences. Input material: blood. The receptors stem from a human donor with ulcerative colitis or Crohn's disease, or a healthy co-twin of an affected twin (not recorded which). CDR3s include the opening cysteine and the closing phenylalanine or tryptophan. Each record gives: J gene, V gene, CDR3 protein.

>TRBJ2-4|TRBV25-1
CASSEPGLENIQYF
>TRBJ2-1|TRBV20-1
CSARDGGLARYNEQFF
>TRBJ2-7|TRBV5-1
CASSLDGQVYDGRKF
>TRBJ2-7|TRBV28
CASSPGQSSYEQYF
>TRBJ2-7|TRBV28
CASSPPWGHEQYF
>TRBJ2-5|TRBV2
CASRRGLAGETQYF
>TRBJ2-3|TRBV6-1
CATSPKGALRGTQYF
>TRBJ2-5|TRBV13
CASSSPGYQETQYF
>TRBJ2-7|TRBV27
CASSLEWTSGSNEQYF
>TRBJ2-1|TRBV6-1
CASSDARGSYNEQFF
>TRBJ1-5|TRBV6-1
CASRTTGTGDSNQPQHF
>TRBJ2-7|TRBV20-1
CSARQSREQYF
>TRBJ2-2|TRBV4-1
CASSLQSGTAGELFF
>TRBJ2-5|TRBV5-1
CASSFSGRRTETQYF
>TRBJ2-7|TRBV15
CATSRDSGSSYEQYF
>TRBJ1-5|TRBV7-2
CASSFLEAKTQPQHF
>TRBJ1-4|TRBV12-3/TRBV12-4
CASNRDRGGEKLFF